This is a list of T cell receptor beta chains from one sample in a study of cytotoxic CD8 clonotypes in ibrutinib-treated CLL. The data were produced by immunoSEQ multiplex PCR, yet TCRdb's version contains in-frame clones alone and is incomplete. The top ten hold 2% to 2.5% of the sample, which has 150,000 to 200,000 clones, 70% to 85% seen once. Sequencing was performed on PBMCs, taken after 12 months of ibrutinib treatment. The receptors here all came from a human donor with chronic lymphocytic leukemia. Both conserved end residues are part of each CDR3. A D gene is named only where the DNA matches it firmly. The size entry is marked missing in some rows and otherwise reads once, few, many or a size class.

CDR3,DNA,size,V,J,length,D
CASSLIQGLDGYTF,TGTGCCAGCAGTTTAATACAGGGCTTGGATGGCTACACCTTC,-,TRBV27,TRBJ1-2,14,-
CASTEWGGETQYF,TGTGCCAGCACCGAGTGGGGGGGAGAGACCCAGTACTTC,-,TRBV6-1,TRBJ2-5,13,TRBD2
CASRSGTGRSYEQYF,TGTGCCAGCCGGTCAGGGACAGGGAGGTCCTACGAGCAGTACTTC,-,TRBV28,TRBJ2-7,15,TRBD1
CASSSGMADFFSTDTQYF,TGTGCCAGCAGCTCGGGAATGGCAGACTTTTTTAGCACAGATACGCAGTATTTT,-,TRBV28,TRBJ2-3,18,-
CASSLSHPVEQFF,TGTGCCAGCAGCTTAAGTCACCCGGTTGAGCAGTTCTTC,once,TRBV7-2,TRBJ2-1,13,-
CASSRPTGGFDTGELFF,TGCGCCAGCAGTCGACCGACAGGGGGGTTCGACACCGGGGAGCTGTTTTTT,-,TRBV23-1,TRBJ2-2,17,TRBD1
CAAVGMNTEAFF,TGTGCCGCTGTCGGGATGAACACTGAAGCTTTCTTT,-,TRBV10-3,TRBJ1-1,12,-
CASSEIPQVVPQHF,TGTGCCAGCAGTGAAATTCCTCAGGTAGTGCCCCAGCATTTT,-,TRBV2,TRBJ1-5,14,-
CATPSQGENEKLFF,TGTGCCACTCCATCACAGGGAGAGAATGAAAAACTGTTTTTT,-,TRBV19,TRBJ1-4,14,-
CAWSVQGGGQPQHF,TGTGCCTGGAGCGTCCAGGGCGGAGGTCAGCCCCAGCATTTT,-,TRBV30,TRBJ1-5,14,-
CASSPDESTDTQYF,TGTGCCAGCTCGCCCGACGAAAGCACAGATACGCAGTATTTT,once,TRBV18,TRBJ2-3,14,-
CASRPGGGPPGYTF,TGTGCCAGCAGACCCGGTGGAGGGCCCCCAGGCTACACCTTC,-,TRBV6-5,TRBJ1-2,14,-
CASSSSGEGDTQYF,TGTGCCAGCAGCTCCTCAGGGGAAGGGGATACGCAGTATTTT,once,TRBV7-9,TRBJ2-3,14,-
CASKRGPGVETQYF,TGTGCCAGCAAAAGGGGCCCCGGGGTGGAGACCCAGTACTTC,-,TRBV6-1,TRBJ2-5,14,-
CASRGQGGMNTEAFF,TGTGCCAGCAGGGGACAGGGCGGCATGAACACTGAAGCTTTCTTT,-,TRBV28,TRBJ1-1,15,TRBD1
CASSLFPGWQPQHF,TGTGCCAGCAGTTTATTCCCAGGTTGGCAGCCCCAGCATTTT,-,TRBV28,TRBJ1-5,14,-
CASSPYKGNFYGYTF,TGTGCCAGCAGCCCCTACAAGGGCAACTTCTATGGCTACACCTTC,once,TRBV5-4,TRBJ1-2,15,-
CAISTQGTSGTYEQYF,TGTGCCATCAGTACGCAAGGGACTAGCGGCACCTACGAGCAGTACTTC,-,TRBV10-3,TRBJ2-7,16,TRBD2
CASSLVAGTDTQYF,TGCGCCAGCAGCTTGGTTGCGGGAACAGATACGCAGTATTTT,-,TRBV5-1,TRBJ2-3,14,-
CASSEQAAPSGANVLTF,TGTGCCAGCAGTGAACAGGCGGCCCCCTCTGGGGCCAACGTCCTGACTTTC,-,TRBV6-1,TRBJ2-6,17,-
CASSFEGHTIYF,TGTGCCAGCAGCTTCGAGGGACACACCATATATTTT,-,TRBV7-9,TRBJ1-3,12,-
CASSFLPPQNNEQYF,TGTGCCAGCAGCTTTCTACCACCCCAAAACAACGAGCAGTACTTC,-,TRBV7-9,TRBJ2-7,15,-
CASSAGQGGYQPQHF,TGTGCCAGCAGCGCCGGACAGGGAGGTTACCAGCCCCAGCATTTT,-,TRBV5-8,TRBJ1-5,15,TRBD1
CASSLAQEQFF,TGCGCCAGCAGCTTAGCTCAGGAGCAGTTCTTC,-,TRBV5-1,TRBJ2-1,11,-
CASSTQGSNYGYTF,TGTGCCAGCAGCACCCAGGGTTCTAACTATGGCTACACCTTC,once,TRBV6-5,TRBJ1-2,14,-
CASSLAGWNTGELFF,TGTGCCAGCAGTCTAGCGGGGTGGAACACCGGGGAGCTGTTTTTT,-,TRBV9,TRBJ2-2,15,TRBD2
CASRSRQGAETQYF,TGTGCCAGCAGGTCCCGACAGGGAGCAGAGACCCAGTACTTC,-,TRBV6-6,TRBJ2-5,14,TRBD1
CASSSDRMNTEAFF,TGCGCCAGCAGCTCGGACAGGATGAACACTGAAGCTTTCTTT,-,TRBV5-1,TRBJ1-1,14,TRBD1
CASRSRGLFTDTQYF,TGTGCCAGCAGATCCCGGGGGCTCTTTACAGATACGCAGTATTTT,-,TRBV27,TRBJ2-3,15,-
CASSKKSPRAYNDEQFF,TGTGCCAGCAGCAAAAAATCCCCACGAGCCTACAACGATGAGCAGTTCTTC,-,TRBV21-1,TRBJ2-1,17,-
CASSYPDRIQETQYF,TGTGCCAGCAGCTACCCGGACCGAATCCAAGAGACCCAGTACTTC,-,TRBV5-6,TRBJ2-5,15,-
CASSLSQTLSAFF,TGTGCCAGCAGTTTAAGCCAAACATTGTCAGCTTTCTTT,-,TRBV28,TRBJ1-1,13,-
CASSGPLGNEQFF,TGTGCCAGCAGCGGGCCCCTGGGAAATGAGCAGTTCTTC,-,TRBV5-5,TRBJ2-1,13,-
CASSESGTGFGYTF,TGTGCCAGCAGCGAATCCGGGACAGGGTTTGGCTACACCTTC,-,TRBV7-2,TRBJ1-2,14,TRBD1
CASSAGANEQFF,TGCGCCAGCAGCGCGGGAGCAAATGAGCAGTTCTTC,-,TRBV5-1,TRBJ2-1,12,TRBD2
CASSDGTDYTEAFF,TGTGCCAGCAGTGATGGGACAGATTACACTGAAGCTTTCTTT,-,TRBV6-1,TRBJ1-1,14,TRBD1
CATGQLGGEKLFF,TGTGCCACCGGACAGTTGGGGGGTGAAAAACTGTTTTTT,-,TRBV19,TRBJ1-4,13,-
CASSLVGPNTQYF,TGTGCCAGCAGCTTAGTTGGGCCAAATACGCAGTATTTT,-,TRBV13,TRBJ2-3,13,-
CAINNAPGTGHGYTF,TGTGCCATCAATAACGCCCCGGGGACAGGGCATGGCTACACCTTC,few,TRBV10-3,TRBJ1-2,15,TRBD1
CASSLDGGEAFF,TGTGCCAGCTCCCTTGACGGGGGAGAAGCTTTCTTT,-,TRBV18,TRBJ1-1,12,-
CATSRDSQSNNEQFF,TGTGCCACCAGCAGAGATTCGCAGAGTAACAATGAGCAGTTCTTC,-,TRBV15,TRBJ2-1,15,-
CASTRAATGNTEAFF,TGTGCCAGCACCCGGGCGGCGACAGGGAACACTGAAGCTTTCTTT,-,TRBV6-6,TRBJ1-1,15,-
CASSLDRRSQPQHF,TGTGCCAGCAGTTTAGATAGGAGGTCTCAGCCCCAGCATTTT,few,TRBV27,TRBJ1-5,14,-
CASSLNSGSDTQYF,TGCGCCAGCAGTTTGAACAGTGGATCAGATACGCAGTATTTT,once,TRBV5-1,TRBJ2-3,14,-
CASSLDRYAGSPLHF,TGTGCCAGCAGCTTGGATCGCTACGCTGGGTCACCCCTCCACTTT,many,TRBV5-8,TRBJ1-6,15,-
CAISEPDRGWGEQFF,TGTGCCATCAGTGAGCCGGACAGGGGCTGGGGTGAGCAGTTCTTC,-,TRBV10-3,TRBJ2-1,15,TRBD1
CASSQERGGLYEQYF,TGTGCCAGCAGCCAAGAGAGGGGGGGCCTCTACGAGCAGTACTTC,-,TRBV4-2,TRBJ2-7,15,-
CASSLRSSGRGGRYEQYF,TGTGCCAGCAGCTTGCGGTCTAGCGGGAGGGGAGGAAGGTACGAGCAGTACTTC,-,TRBV5-6,TRBJ2-7,18,TRBD2
CASSTSGGSSYEQYF,TGTGCCAGCTCAACAAGCGGGGGTAGCTCCTACGAGCAGTACTTC,-,TRBV18,TRBJ2-7,15,TRBD2
CASSIPGRANTGELFF,TGTGCCAGTAGTATCCCCGGGAGGGCCAACACCGGGGAGCTGTTTTTT,-,TRBV19,TRBJ2-2,16,TRBD2
CASSETGVRNEKLFF,TGTGCCAGCAGTGAAACAGGGGTTCGGAATGAAAAACTGTTTTTT,once,TRBV25-1,TRBJ1-4,15,TRBD1
CASSLFSPLTYNEQFF,TGTGCCAGCAGCTTATTCTCTCCTCTGACCTACAATGAGCAGTTCTTC,-,TRBV7-2,TRBJ2-1,16,-
CASSRVGLEDYEQYF,TGTGCCAGCAGTCGGGTGGGCCTCGAAGACTACGAGCAGTACTTC,few,TRBV27,TRBJ2-7,15,-
CAGSSLAGQEINYGYTF,TGTGCCGGCAGCTCTCTGGCGGGACAGGAGATTAACTATGGCTACACCTTC,-,TRBV7-9,TRBJ1-2,17,TRBD1
CASSLDAGEGTGELFF,TGTGCCAGCAGCTTAGACGCAGGGGAAGGCACCGGGGAGCTGTTTTTT,-,TRBV7-2,TRBJ2-2,16,-
CASSPGRNAAEKLFF,TGCGCCAGCAGCCCGGGACGGAATGCTGCTGAAAAACTGTTTTTT,-,TRBV5-1,TRBJ1-4,15,-
CASRRRANYGYTF,TGTGCCAGCAGAAGGAGGGCTAACTATGGCTACACCTTC,few,TRBV28,TRBJ1-2,13,-